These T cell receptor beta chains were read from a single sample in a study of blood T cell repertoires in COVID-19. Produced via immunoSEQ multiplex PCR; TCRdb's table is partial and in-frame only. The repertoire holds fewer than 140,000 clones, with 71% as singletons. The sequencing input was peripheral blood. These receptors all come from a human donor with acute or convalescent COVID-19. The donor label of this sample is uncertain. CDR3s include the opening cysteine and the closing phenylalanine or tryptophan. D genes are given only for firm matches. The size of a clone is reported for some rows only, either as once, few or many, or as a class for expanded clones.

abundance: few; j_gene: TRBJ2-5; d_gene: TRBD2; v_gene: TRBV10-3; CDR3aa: CAGGGPNQETQYF; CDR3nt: TGTGCCGGCGGGGGACCGAATCAGGAGACCCAGTACTTC
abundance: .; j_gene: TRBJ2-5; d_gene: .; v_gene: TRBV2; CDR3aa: CASSERLSQETQYF; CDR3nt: TGTGCCAGCAGTGAACGTCTTAGCCAAGAGACCCAGTACTTC
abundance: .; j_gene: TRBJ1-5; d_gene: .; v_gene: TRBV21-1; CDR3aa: CASSNRGQQSAQHF; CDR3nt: TGTGCCAGCAGCAACAGGGGGCAGCAATCAGCCCAGCATTTT
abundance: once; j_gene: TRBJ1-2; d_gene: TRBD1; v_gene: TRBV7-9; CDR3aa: CASSSGGQGGGGWYGYTF; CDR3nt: TGTGCCAGCAGCTCGGGTGGACAGGGAGGTGGAGGATGGTATGGCTACACCTTC
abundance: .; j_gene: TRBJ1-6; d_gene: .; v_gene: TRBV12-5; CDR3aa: CASGLLDRYNSPLHF; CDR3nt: TGTGCTAGTGGTTTGTTAGACAGATATAATTCACCCCTCCACTTT
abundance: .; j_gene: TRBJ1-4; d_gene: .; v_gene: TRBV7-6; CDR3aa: CASSFKGQATNEKLFF; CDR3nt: TGTGCCAGCAGCTTTAAGGGGCAGGCAACTAATGAAAAACTGTTTTTT
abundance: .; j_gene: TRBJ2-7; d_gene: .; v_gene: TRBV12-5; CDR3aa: CASGLRGSSYEQYF; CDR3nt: TGTGCTAGTGGTTTGCGGGGGAGCTCCTACGAGCAGTACTTC
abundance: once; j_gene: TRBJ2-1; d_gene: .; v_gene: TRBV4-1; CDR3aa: CASSQDLNWGGRQRYNEQFF; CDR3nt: TGCGCCAGCAGCCAAGACCTCAACTGGGGGGGGCGCCAACGATACAATGAGCAGTTCTTC
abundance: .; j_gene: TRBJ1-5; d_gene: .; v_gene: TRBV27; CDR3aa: CASSLRRGGQPQHF; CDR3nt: TGTGCCAGCAGTTTACGAAGGGGAGGGCAGCCCCAGCATTTT
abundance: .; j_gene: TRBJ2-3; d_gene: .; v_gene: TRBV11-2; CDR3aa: CASSLSRRDTQYF; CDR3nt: TGTGCCAGCAGCTTATCACGTCGGGATACGCAGTATTTT
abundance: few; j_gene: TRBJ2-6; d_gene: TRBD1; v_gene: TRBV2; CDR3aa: CASSGPGQGPSVLTF; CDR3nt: TGTGCCAGCAGTGGGCCGGGACAGGGACCAAGCGTCCTGACTTTC
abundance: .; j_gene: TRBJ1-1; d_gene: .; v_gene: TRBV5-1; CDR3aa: CASSSTGSDTEAFF; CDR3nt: TGCGCCAGCAGCTCCACAGGGTCGGACACTGAAGCTTTCTTT
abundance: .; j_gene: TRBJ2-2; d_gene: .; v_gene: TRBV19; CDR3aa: CASSILGITANTGELFF; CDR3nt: TGTGCCAGTAGTATATTGGGCATAACGGCGAACACCGGGGAGCTGTTTTTT
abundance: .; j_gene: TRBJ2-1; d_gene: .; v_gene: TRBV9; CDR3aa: CASSAEPTSYNEQFF; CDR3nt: TGTGCCAGCAGCGCCGAGCCTACCTCCTACAATGAGCAGTTCTTC
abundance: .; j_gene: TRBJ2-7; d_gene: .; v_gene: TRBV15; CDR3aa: CATSSPGGGLSSYEQYF; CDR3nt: TGTGCCACCAGCAGCCCTGGGGGGGGCCTGAGCTCCTACGAGCAGTACTTC
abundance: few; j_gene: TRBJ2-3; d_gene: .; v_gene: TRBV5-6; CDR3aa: CASSSQGNTQYF; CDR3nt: TGTGCCAGCAGCTCACAGGGAAATACGCAGTATTTT
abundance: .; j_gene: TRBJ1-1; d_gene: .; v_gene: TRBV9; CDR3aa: CASSPLRQWNTEAFF; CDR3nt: TGTGCCAGCAGCCCCCTGCGGCAGTGGAATACTGAAGCTTTCTTT
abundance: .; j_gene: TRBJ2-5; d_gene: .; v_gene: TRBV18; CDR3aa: CASSPGPWAQETQYF; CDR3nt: TGTGCCAGCTCACCGGGCCCATGGGCCCAAGAGACCCAGTACTTC
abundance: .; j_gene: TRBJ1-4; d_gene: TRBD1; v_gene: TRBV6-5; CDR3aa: CASRSGTATNEKLFF; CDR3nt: TGTGCCAGCAGATCCGGGACAGCAACTAATGAAAAACTGTTTTTT
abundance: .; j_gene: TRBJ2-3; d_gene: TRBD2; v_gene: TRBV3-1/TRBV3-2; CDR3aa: CASSQVIAGVGDTQYF; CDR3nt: TGTGCCAGCAGCCAAGTGATAGCGGGGGTGGGAGATACGCAGTATTTT
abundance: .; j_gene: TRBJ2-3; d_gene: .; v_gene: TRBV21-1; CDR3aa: CASSKGGGVDTQYF; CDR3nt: TGTGCCAGCAGCAAGGGGGGTGGCGTCGATACGCAGTATTTT
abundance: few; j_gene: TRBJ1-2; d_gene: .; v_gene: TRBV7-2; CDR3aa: CASSLDRVKGYTF; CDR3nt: TGTGCCAGCAGCTTAGACAGGGTGAAGGGCTACACCTTC
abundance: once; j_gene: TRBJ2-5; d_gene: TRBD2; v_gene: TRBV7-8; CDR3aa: CASSPGLAGALETQYF; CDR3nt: TGTGCCAGCAGCCCCGGACTAGCGGGGGCCCTGGAGACCCAGTACTTC
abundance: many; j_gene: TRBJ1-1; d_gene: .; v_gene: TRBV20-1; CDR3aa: CSASPPGRTNTEAFF; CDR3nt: TGCAGTGCTAGTCCACCAGGGAGGACGAACACTGAAGCTTTCTTT
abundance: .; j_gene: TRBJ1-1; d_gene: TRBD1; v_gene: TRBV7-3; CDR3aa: CASSSVGGYTEAFF; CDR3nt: TGTGCCAGCAGCTCCGTAGGGGGCTACACTGAAGCTTTCTTT
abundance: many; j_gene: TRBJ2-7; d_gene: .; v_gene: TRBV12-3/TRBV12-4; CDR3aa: CASSYQGFEQYF; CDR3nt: TGTGCCAGCAGCTACCAGGGGTTCGAGCAGTACTTC
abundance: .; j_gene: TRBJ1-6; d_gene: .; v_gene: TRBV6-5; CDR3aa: CASSYRGGRDSPLHF; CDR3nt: TGTGCCAGCAGTTACCGGGGGGGGCGGGATTCACCCCTCCACTTT
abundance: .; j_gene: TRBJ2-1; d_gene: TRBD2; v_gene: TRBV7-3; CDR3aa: CASSRGRGRGDEQFF; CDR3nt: TGTGCCAGCAGCAGAGGGAGAGGCCGGGGGGATGAGCAGTTCTTC
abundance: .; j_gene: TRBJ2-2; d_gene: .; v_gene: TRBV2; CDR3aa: CASTAVRDTGELFF; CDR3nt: TGTGCCAGCACCGCCGTGAGGGACACCGGGGAGCTGTTTTTT
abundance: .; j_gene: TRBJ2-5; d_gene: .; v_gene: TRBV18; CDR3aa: CASSDSLQETQYF; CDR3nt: TGTGCCAGCTCGGACAGCTTGCAAGAGACCCAGTACTTC
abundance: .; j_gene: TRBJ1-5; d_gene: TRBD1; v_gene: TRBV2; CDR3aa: CASSSDRDNQPQHF; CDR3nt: TGTGCCAGCAGTTCGGACAGGGACAATCAGCCCCAGCATTTT
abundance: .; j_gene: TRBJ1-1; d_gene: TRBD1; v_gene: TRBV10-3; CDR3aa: CAIRPGQGGRTEAFF; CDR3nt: TGTGCCATCAGGCCGGGACAGGGGGGGAGGACTGAAGCTTTCTTT
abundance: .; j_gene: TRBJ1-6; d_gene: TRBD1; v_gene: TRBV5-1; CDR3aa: CASSLALTGVSPLHF; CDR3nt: TGCGCCAGCAGCTTGGCCTTGACAGGGGTTTCACCCCTCCACTTT
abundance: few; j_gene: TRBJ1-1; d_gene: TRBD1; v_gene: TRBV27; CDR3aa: CASSIYRGTEAFF; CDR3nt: TGTGCCAGCAGCATATACAGGGGCACTGAAGCTTTCTTT
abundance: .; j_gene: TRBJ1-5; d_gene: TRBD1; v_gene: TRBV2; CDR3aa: CASSDRQGNQPQHF; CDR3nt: TGTGCCAGCAGTGATCGACAGGGGAATCAGCCCCAGCATTTT
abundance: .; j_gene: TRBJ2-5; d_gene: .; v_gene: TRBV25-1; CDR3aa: CASSPGGRGLGETQYF; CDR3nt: TGTGCCAGCAGCCCAGGGGGTAGGGGACTGGGAGAGACCCAGTACTTC
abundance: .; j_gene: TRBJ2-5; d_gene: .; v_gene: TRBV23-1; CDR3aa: CASSHPSPFGETQYF; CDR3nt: TGCGCCAGCAGTCACCCTAGCCCTTTCGGAGAGACCCAGTACTTC
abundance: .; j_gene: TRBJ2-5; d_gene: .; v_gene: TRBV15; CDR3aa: CATSRQRETQYF; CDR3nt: TGTGCCACCAGCAGACAACGGGAGACCCAGTACTTC
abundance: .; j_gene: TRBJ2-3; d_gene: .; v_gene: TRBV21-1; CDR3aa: CASSRLKRIPDTQYF; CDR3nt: TGTGCCAGCAGCAGGCTTAAGCGGATACCGGATACGCAGTATTTT
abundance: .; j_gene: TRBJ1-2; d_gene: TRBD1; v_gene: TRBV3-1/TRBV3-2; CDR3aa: CASSQVTGGVSGYTF; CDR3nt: TGTGCCAGCAGCCAAGTGACAGGGGGGGTATCTGGCTACACCTTC
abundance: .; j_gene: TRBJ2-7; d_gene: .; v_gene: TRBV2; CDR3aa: CASFLPSTRAYEQYF; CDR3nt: TGTGCCAGCTTCCTACCTAGTACACGGGCCTACGAGCAGTACTTC